The 15 T cell receptor beta chains reported below all come from one sample, sequenced in a study of cytomegalovirus exposure and HLA in healthy donors. PCR primers comprised 60 Vbeta and 13 Jbeta primers. The table came from immunoSEQ multiplex PCR; TCRdb's copy has only in-frame clones and leaves some out. The sample has under 150,000 clones; roughly 78% are singletons. The sequenced sample was PBMCs. These receptors were obtained from a woman aged 30 to 39 in good health and CMV-seropositive.

The rearrangement links TRBV11-2 to TRBJ2-5; 11 nucleotides line up with TRBD1. The V gene end was trimmed by 5 bases and the J gene end by 4 bases; junction bases not matched to a gene: 12. In germline, CDR1 is SGHAT, CDR2 FQNNGV. The CDR3 contains 17 residues. CDR3: CASSQGVDRGLGETQYF. CDR3 sequence (DNA): TGTGCCAGCAGCCAGGGGGTGGACAGGGGGCTTGGAGAGACCCAGTACTTC.

This chain links TRBV7-2 with TRBJ1-6; 9 nucleotides match TRBD1. Germline V gene lookup returns CDR1 SGHTA and CDR2 FQGNSA. V trimming: 8 bases; J trimming: 10 bases; junction bases outside the gene matches: 6. The CDR3 totals 13 residues. CDR3 in amino acids: CASAGQGRSPLHF. CDR3 DNA sequence: TGTGCCAGCGCGGGACAGGGTCGATCACCCCTCCACTTT.

The chain recombines TRBV6-1 with TRBJ2-7; 8 bases agree with TRBD1. V gave up 3 bases and J gave up 3 bases; unmatched junction bases: 4. Germline V gives CDR1 MNHNS, CDR2 SASEGT. CDR3 length: 14 amino acids. CDR3 sequence reads: CASSEDREIYEQYF. The CDR3 DNA reads TGTGCCAGCAGTGAGGACAGGGAAATCTACGAGCAGTACTTC.

CDR3 nucleotide sequence: TGTGCCAGCGGCGACGGGGGGGCAGTTGGCGAGCAGTACTTC. Protein product: CASGDGGAVGEQYF. The gene calls are TRBV13 and TRBJ2-7, with TRBD2 matching 8 bases. The CDR3 runs 14 residues. The germline V gene has CDR1 PRHDT and CDR2 FYEKMQ (reference sequence). The V gene end was trimmed by 8 bases and the J gene end by 6 bases; junction bases not matched to a gene: 12.

This rearrangement joins TRBV4-3 to TRBJ1-5; 9 bases are a match to TRBD1. This CDR3 comprises 16 residues. Trimming took 1 base from V and 6 from J; bases not matched to a gene: 7. Germline assignment: CDR1 LGHNA and CDR2 YSLEER. This CDR3 is CASSQGTGVGFQPQHF. The CDR3 bases are TGCGCCAGCAGCCAAGGGACAGGGGTGGGGTTTCAGCCCCAGCATTTT.

The chain links TRBV28 to TRBJ1-3; D ambiguous. V lost 6 bases to trimming and J lost 1 base, with 19 bases between them. The germline V gene encodes CDR1 MDHEN and CDR2 SYDVKM. This CDR3 region has 17 residues. Here the CDR3 reads CASRPVAGIRSGNTIYF. The CDR3 DNA follows: TGTGCCAGCAGACCCGTGGCGGGGATAAGGTCTGGAAACACCATATATTTT.

The gene calls are TRBV2 and TRBJ2-2; TRBD2 is a possible D gene (5 bases). Trimming removed 4 bases at V and 0 bases at J, with 12 bases between. The CDR3 contains 16 residues. The germline CDR1 and CDR2 sequences are SNHLY and FYNNEI. This CDR3 reads CASSVASPANTGELFF. The CDR3, as DNA: TGTGCCAGCAGTGTAGCTAGCCCCGCGAACACCGGGGAGCTGTTTTTT. Based on the CDR3 plus reference TRBV2 and TRBJ2-2, the full variable domain is EPEVTQTPSHQVTQMGQEVILRCVPISNHLYFYWYRQILGQKVEFLVSFYNNEISEKSEIFDDQFSVERPDGSNFTLKIRSTKLEDSAMYFCASSVASPANTGELFFGEGSRLTVL.

The chain links TRBV5-1 to TRBJ1-1, with 10 bases aligning to TRBD1. V lost 8 bases, J lost 4 bases, and 8 bases stayed unmatched. CDR3 length equals 14 residues. CDR1 and CDR2 from the germline V gene are SGHRS and YFSETQ. CDR3 in DNA: TGCGCCAGTAGACAGGGGGCGGCGGGCACTGAAGCTTTCTTT. Translation: CASRQGAAGTEAFF.

V and J are TRBV2 and TRBJ1-1; tentative D call: TRBD1 (5 bases). The length of the CDR3 is 13 residues. The germline V and J ends were trimmed by 8 bases and 10 bases, with 20 bases remaining between them. In germline, CDR1 is SNHLY, CDR2 FYNNEI. CDR3 sequence (DNA): TGTGCCAGCCGAGACGGGGGGGGGAAAGGAGCTTTCTTT. This sequence encodes CASRDGGGKGAFF. The variable domain in full, completed from reference TRBV2 and TRBJ1-1, reads EPEVTQTPSHQVTQMGQEVILRCVPISNHLYFYWYRQILGQKVEFLVSFYNNEISEKSEIFDDQFSVERPDGSNFTLKIRSTKLEDSAMYFCASRDGGGKGAFFGQGTRLTVV.

V gene TRBV27 combines with J gene TRBJ1-2; 8 bases are a match to TRBD1. After removal of 0 bases from V and 0 bases from J, the junction contained 6 bases not matched to a gene. CDR3 size: 17 residues. Germline assignment: CDR1 MNHEY and CDR2 SMNVEV (reference sequence). The CDR3: CASSLSRRTGTNYGYTF. CDR3 bases: TGTGCCAGCAGTTTATCGAGGAGGACAGGGACTAACTATGGCTACACCTTC.

In DNA form, the CDR3 reads TGCGCCAGCAGCCAAGATACCAGGAACACTGAAGCTTTCTTT. Amino acid sequence: CASSQDTRNTEAFF. The chain combines TRBV4-1 with TRBJ1-1; D ambiguous. The CDR3 runs to 14 residues. Trimming shortened V by 0 bases and J by 1 base, and 6 bases separated the two germline ends. CDR1 and CDR2 (germline): MGHRA, YSYEKL.

This clone occurred once. This rearrangement joins TRBV7-9 to TRBJ1-4; 9 bases agree with TRBD1. The germline gives CDR1 SEHNR, CDR2 FQNEAQ (reference sequence). CDR3 length: 18 amino acids. Trimming took 5 bases from V and 0 from J; bases not matched to a gene: 10. The CDR3 nucleotides read TGTGCCAGCAGCGTAATGTTTGGACAGGGGACAACTAATGAAAAACTGTTTTTT. Its translation is CASSVMFGQGTTNEKLFF.

This clone has a single count. The chain is built from TRBV7-9 and TRBJ2-7; unclear D gene. Looked up from germline, CDR1 is SEHNR and CDR2 is FQNEAQ (reference sequence). CDR3 length: 14 residues. V dropped 5 bases and J dropped 4 bases, with 15 bases sitting between them. The DNA for the CDR3 is TGTGCCAGCAGCCCCCCGGGTCCCCCATACGAGCAGTACTTC. Translated: CASSPPGPPYEQYF.

The rearrangement uses TRBV4-2 and TRBJ2-2; 11 bases fit TRBD1. The CDR3 consists of 17 residues. The germline V gene encodes CDR1 LGHNA and CDR2 YNFKEQ. V lost 4 bases and J lost 7; bases outside the gene matches: 11. CDR3 DNA sequence: TGTGCCAGCAGCCGCTCCGGGACAGGGGGACGAATCGGGGAGCTGTTTTTT. This encodes CASSRSGTGGRIGELFF.

The chain employs TRBV5-1 and TRBJ2-1, with 10 bases aligning to TRBD2. CDR1 and CDR2 from the germline V gene are SGHRS and YFSETQ. This CDR3 spans 16 amino acids. V lost 4 bases to trimming and J lost 6 bases; unmatched junction nucleotides: 10. CDR3 region: CASSPGERGGFNEQFF. CDR3 sequence (DNA): TGCGCCAGCAGCCCTGGGGAGCGGGGGGGGTTCAATGAGCAGTTCTTC. Drawing the rest from reference TRBV5-1 and TRBJ2-1, the complete variable domain is KAGVTQTPRYLIKTRGQQVTLSCSPISGHRSVSWYQQTPGQGLQFLFEYFSETQRNKGNFPGRFSGRQFSNSRSEMNVSTLELGDSALYLCASSPGERGGFNEQFFGPGTRLTVL.